The clone carrying this TCR beta chain showed up just a few times. The germline V and J ends were trimmed by 10 bases and 3 bases, with 18 bases remaining between them. The CDR3 sequence is 14 residues long. Germline V gene sequence: CDR1 MNHEY, CDR2 SVGAGI. Data came from immunoSEQ multiplex PCR; TCRdb stores just in-frame clones and leaves some out. The table shows roughly 180,000 clones, with approximately 88% occurring only once. These data originate in a study of blood T cell repertoires in COVID-19. This sequence joins TRBV6-5 and TRBJ1-2; D is perhaps TRBD1 (6 bases). Specimen: peripheral blood. The clonotype originates from a woman between 35 and 50 years old with COVID-19, enrolled during active disease. Written as DNA, the CDR3 is TGTGCCACCGGGCGGGCAGGGGTGGACTATGGCTACACCTTC. Residues: CATGRAGVDYGYTF.